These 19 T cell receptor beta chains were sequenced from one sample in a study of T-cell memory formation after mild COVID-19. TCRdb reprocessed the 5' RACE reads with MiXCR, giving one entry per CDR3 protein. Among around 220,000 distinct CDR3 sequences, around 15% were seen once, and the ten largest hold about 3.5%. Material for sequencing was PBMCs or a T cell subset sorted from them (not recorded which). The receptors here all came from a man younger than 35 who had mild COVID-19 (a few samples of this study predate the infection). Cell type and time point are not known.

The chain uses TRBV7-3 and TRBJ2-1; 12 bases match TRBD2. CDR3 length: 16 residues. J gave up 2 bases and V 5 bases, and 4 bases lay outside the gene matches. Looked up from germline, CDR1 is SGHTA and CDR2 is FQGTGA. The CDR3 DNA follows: TGTGCCAGCAGCCCCGCTAGCGGGGGGGCCTACAATGAGCAGTTCTTC. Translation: CASSPASGGAYNEQFF.

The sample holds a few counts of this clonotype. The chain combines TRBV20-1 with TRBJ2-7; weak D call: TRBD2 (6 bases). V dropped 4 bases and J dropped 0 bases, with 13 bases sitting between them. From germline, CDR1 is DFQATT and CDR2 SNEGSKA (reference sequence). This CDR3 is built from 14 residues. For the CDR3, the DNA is TGCAGTGCTAACCGGGACTGGGCCTCCTACGAGCAGTACGTC. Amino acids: CSANRDWASYEQYV.

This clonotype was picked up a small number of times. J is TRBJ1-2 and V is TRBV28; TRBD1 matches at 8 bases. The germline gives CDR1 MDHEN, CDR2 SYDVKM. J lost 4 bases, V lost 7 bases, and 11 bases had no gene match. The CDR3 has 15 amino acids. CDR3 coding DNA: TGTGCCAGCACCATTGGACAGGGTAGTGGCTATGGCTACACCTTC. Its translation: CASTIGQGSGYGYTF.

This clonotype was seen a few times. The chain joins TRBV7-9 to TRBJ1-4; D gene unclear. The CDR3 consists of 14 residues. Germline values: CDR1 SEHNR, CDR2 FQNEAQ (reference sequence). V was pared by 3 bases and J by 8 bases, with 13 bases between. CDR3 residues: CASSFMGSREKLFF. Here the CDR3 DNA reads TGTGCCAGCAGCTTTATGGGAAGTCGAGAAAAACTGTTTTTT.

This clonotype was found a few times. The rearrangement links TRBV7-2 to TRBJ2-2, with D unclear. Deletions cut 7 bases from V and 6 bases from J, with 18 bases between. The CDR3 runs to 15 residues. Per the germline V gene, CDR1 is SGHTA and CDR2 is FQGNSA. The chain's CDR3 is CASTFIRNPPGELFF. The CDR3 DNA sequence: TGTGCCAGCACCTTTATCCGGAACCCCCCCGGGGAGCTGTTTTTT.

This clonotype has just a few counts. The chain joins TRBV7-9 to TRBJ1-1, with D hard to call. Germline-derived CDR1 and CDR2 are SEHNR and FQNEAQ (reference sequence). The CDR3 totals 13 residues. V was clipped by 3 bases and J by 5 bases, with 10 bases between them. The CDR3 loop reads CASSFYEQTEAFF. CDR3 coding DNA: TGTGCCAGCAGCTTCTACGAACAGACTGAAGCTTTCTTT.

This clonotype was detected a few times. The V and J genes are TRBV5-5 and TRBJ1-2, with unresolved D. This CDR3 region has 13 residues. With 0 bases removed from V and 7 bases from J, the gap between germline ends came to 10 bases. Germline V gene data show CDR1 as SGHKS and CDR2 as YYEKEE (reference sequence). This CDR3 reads CASSLDQPFGYTF. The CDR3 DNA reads TGTGCCAGCAGCTTGGACCAACCGTTTGGCTACACCTTC.

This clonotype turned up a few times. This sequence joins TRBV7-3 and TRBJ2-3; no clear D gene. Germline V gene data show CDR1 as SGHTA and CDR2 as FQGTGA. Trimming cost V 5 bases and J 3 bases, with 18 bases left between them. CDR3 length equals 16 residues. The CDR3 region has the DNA TGTGCCAGCAGCAACCCGGACGGCGTGCAGACAGATACGCAGTATTTT. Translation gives CASSNPDGVQTDTQYF.

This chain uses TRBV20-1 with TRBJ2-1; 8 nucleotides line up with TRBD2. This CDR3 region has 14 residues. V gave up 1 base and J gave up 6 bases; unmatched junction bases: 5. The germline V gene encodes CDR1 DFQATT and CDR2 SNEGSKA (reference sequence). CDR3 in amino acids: CSARGTSFSNEQFF. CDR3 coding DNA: TGCAGTGCTAGAGGGACTAGCTTTAGCAATGAGCAGTTCTTC.

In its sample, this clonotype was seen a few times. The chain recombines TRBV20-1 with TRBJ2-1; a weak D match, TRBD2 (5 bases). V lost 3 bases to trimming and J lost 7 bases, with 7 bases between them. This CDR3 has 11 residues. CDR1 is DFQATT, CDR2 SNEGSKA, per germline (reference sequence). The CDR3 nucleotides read TGCAGTGCTAGCGGGATAAATGAGCAGTTCTTC. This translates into CSASGINEQFF.

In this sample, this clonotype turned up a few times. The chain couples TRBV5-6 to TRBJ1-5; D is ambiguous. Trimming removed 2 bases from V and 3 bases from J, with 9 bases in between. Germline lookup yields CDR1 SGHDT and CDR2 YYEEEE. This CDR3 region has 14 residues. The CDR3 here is CASSLARFNQPQHF. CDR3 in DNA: TGTGCCAGCAGCTTAGCCCGATTCAATCAGCCCCAGCATTTT.

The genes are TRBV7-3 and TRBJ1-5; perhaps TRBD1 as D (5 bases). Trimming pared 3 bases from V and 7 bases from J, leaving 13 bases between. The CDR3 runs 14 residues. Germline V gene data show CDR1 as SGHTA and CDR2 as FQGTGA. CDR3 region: CASSLGGPGQPQHF. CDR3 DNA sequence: TGTGCCAGCAGCTTGGGGGGACCTGGACAGCCCCAGCATTTT.

CDR3 DNA: TGTGCCACCAGTGATTTGAGCAGAGCGGGGATTGCTGAGCAGTTCTTC. Translation: CATSDLSRAGIAEQFF. The chain combines TRBV24-1 with TRBJ2-1, with 7 bases lining up with TRBD2. Per germline, CDR1 KGHDR and CDR2 SFDVKD. The CDR3 loop spans 16 amino acids. V dropped 0 bases and J dropped 9; count of bases not matched to a gene: 10.

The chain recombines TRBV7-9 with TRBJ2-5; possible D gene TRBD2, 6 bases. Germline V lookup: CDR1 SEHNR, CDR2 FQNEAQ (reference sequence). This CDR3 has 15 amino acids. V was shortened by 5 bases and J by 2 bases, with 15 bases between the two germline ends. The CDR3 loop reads CASSSPGGAQETQYF. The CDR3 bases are TGTGCCAGCAGCAGCCCGGGCGGGGCGCAAGAGACCCAGTACTTC.

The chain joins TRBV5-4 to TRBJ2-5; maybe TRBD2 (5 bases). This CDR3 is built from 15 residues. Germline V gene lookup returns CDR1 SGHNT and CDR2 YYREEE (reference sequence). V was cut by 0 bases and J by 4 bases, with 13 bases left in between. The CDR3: CASSLAYGERETQYF. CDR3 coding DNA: TGTGCCAGCAGCTTGGCGTACGGGGAACGAGAGACCCAGTACTTC.

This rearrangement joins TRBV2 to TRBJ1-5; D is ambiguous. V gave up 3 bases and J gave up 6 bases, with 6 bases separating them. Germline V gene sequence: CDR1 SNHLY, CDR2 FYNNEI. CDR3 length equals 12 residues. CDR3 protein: CASSDAGQPQHF. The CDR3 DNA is TGTGCCAGCAGTGACGCGGGTCAGCCCCAGCATTTT.

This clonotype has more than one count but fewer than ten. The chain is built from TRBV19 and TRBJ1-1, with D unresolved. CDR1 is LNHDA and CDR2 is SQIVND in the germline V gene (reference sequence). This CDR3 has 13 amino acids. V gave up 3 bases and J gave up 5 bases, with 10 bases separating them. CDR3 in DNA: TGTGCCAGTAGTATCGTACCTTCGACTGAAGCTTTCTTT. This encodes CASSIVPSTEAFF.

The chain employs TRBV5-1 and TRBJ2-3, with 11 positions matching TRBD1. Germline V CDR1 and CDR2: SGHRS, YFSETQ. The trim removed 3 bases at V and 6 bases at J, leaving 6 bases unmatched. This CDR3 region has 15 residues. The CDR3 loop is CASSSGDRGSDTQYF. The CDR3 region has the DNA TGCGCCAGCAGCTCTGGGGACAGGGGGTCCGATACGCAGTATTTT.

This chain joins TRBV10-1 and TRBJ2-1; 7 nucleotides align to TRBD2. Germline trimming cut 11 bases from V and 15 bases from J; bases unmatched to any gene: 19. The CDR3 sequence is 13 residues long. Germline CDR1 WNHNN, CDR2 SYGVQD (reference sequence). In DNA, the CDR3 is TGCGCCGCCCAGGCCAGCGGGGTGTCGTATCGGTTCTTC. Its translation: CAAQASGVSYRFF.